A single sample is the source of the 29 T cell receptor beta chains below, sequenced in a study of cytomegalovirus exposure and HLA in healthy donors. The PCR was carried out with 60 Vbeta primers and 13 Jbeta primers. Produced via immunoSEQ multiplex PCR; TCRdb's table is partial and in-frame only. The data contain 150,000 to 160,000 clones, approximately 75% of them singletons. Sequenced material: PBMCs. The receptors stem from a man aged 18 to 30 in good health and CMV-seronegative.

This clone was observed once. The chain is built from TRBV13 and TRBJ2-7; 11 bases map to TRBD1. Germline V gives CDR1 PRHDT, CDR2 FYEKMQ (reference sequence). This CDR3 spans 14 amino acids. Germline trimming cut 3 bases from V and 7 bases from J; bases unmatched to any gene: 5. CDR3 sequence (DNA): TGTGCCAGCAGCTTCGGACAGGGGGCAGTTGAGCAGTACGTC. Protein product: CASSFGQGAVEQYV.

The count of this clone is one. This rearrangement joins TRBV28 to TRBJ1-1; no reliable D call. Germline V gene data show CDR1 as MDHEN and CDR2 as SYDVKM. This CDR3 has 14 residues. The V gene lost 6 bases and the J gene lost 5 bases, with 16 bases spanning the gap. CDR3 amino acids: CASSRASLGTEAFF. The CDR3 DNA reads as TGTGCCAGCAGCCGAGCATCACTAGGGACTGAAGCTTTCTTT.

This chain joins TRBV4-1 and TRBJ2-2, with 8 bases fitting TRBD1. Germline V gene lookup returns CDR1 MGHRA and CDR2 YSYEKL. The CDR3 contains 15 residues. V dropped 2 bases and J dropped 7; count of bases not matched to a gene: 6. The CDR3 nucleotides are TGCGCCAGCAGCCAACCGACAGGGGTGGTCGGGGAGCTGTTTTTT. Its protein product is CASSQPTGVVGELFF.

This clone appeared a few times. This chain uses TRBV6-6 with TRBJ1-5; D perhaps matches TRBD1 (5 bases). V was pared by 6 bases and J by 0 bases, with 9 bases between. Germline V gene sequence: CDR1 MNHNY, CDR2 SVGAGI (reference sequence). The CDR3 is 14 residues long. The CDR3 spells CASSSGGSNQPQHF. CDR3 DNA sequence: TGTGCCAGCAGCTCGGGGGGTAGCAATCAGCCCCAGCATTTT.

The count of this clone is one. The CDR3: CASSQDWAIGAYNEQFF. The CDR3 coding sequence is TGCGCCAGCAGCCAAGATTGGGCGATAGGGGCTTACAATGAGCAGTTCTTC. The V call is TRBV4-3, the J call TRBJ2-1, with D perhaps TRBD1 (5 bases). There are 17 residues in the CDR3. Germline values: CDR1 LGHNA, CDR2 YSLEER. Trimming stripped 0 bases from V and 4 bases from J, with 16 bases between.

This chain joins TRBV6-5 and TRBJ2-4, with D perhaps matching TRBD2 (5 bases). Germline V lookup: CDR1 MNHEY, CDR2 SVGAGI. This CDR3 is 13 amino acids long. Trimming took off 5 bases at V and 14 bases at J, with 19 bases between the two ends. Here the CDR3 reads CASSHEPGLPKYF. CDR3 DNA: TGTGCCAGCAGTCATGAACCTGGACTCCCCAAGTACTTC.

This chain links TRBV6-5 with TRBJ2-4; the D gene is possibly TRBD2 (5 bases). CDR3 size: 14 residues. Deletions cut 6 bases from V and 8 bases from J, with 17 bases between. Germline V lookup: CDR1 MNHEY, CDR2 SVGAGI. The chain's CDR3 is CASSRTGLSHIQYF. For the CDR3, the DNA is TGTGCCAGCAGCCGGACCGGACTTTCTCACATTCAGTACTTC.

CDR3 sequence: CASSPGDGALGQETQYF. The CDR3 nucleotides read TGTGCCAGCAGCCCGGGGGACGGAGCCCTTGGCCAAGAGACCCAGTACTTC. The chain recombines TRBV5-5 with TRBJ2-5, with D possibly being TRBD2 (6 bases). CDR1 is SGHKS, CDR2 YYEKEE, per germline (reference sequence). CDR3 length: 17 amino acids. Trimming removed 4 bases from V and 1 base from J, with 20 bases in between.

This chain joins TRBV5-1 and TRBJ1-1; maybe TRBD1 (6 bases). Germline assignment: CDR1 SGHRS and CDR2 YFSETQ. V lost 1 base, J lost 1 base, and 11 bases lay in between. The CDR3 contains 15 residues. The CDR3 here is CASSLPGAGNTEAFF. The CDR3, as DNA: TGCGCCAGCAGCTTGCCAGGGGCCGGGAACACTGAAGCTTTCTTT.

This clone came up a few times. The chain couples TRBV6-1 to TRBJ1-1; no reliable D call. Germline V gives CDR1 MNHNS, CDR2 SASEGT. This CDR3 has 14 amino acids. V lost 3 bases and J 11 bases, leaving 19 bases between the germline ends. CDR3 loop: CASSESAEDEGAFF. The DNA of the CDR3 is TGTGCCAGCAGTGAGAGCGCGGAGGATGAGGGCGCTTTCTTT.

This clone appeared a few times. As DNA, the CDR3 is TGTGCCAGCAGCTTCTCTACAGGGGATGGCTACACCTTC. It yields the protein CASSFSTGDGYTF. J is TRBJ1-2 and V is TRBV11-3, with 7 bases aligning to TRBD1. This CDR3 region has 13 residues. Looked up from germline, CDR1 is SGHNT and CDR2 is YENEEA. V dropped 3 bases and J dropped 6; count of bases not matched to a gene: 4. Together with reference TRBV11-3 and TRBJ1-2, the CDR3 gives the full variable domain: EAGVVQSPRYKIIEKKQPVAFWCNPISGHNTLYWYLQNLGQGPELLIRYENEEAVDDSQLPKDRFSAERLKGVDSTLKIQPAELGDSAVYLCASSFSTGDGYTFGSGTRLTVV.

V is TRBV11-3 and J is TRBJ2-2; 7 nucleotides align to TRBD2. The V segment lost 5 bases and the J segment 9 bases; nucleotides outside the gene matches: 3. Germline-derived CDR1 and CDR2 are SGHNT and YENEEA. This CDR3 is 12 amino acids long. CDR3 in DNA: TGTGCCAGCAGCGGCGGGGGACGGGAGCTGTTTTTT. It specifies CASSGGGRELFF.

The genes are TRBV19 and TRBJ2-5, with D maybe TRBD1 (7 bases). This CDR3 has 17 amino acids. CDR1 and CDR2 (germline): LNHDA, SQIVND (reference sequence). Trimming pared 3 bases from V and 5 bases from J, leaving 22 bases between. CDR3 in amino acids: CASSMGGGGGGLETQYF. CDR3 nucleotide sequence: TGTGCCAGTAGTATGGGAGGAGGAGGGGGCGGATTGGAGACCCAGTACTTC.

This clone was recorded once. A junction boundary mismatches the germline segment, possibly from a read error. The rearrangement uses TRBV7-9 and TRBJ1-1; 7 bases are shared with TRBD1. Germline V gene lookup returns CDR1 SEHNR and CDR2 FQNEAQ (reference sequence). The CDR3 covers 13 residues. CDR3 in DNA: TGTTCCAGCAGCTTCAGGGGGGACACTGAAGCTTTCTTT. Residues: CSSSFRGDTEAFF.

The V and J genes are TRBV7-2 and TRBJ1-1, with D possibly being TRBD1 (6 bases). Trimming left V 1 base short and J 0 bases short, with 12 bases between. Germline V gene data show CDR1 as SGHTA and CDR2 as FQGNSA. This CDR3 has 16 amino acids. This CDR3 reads CASSLVQGLMNTEAFF. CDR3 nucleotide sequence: TGTGCCAGCAGCTTAGTTCAGGGGCTGATGAACACTGAAGCTTTCTTT.

CDR3 bases: TGTGCCAGCAGCTTAGCCAGCGGGGGTTACAATGAGCAGTTCTTC. Protein product: CASSLASGGYNEQFF. This chain joins TRBV7-2 and TRBJ2-1, with 8 positions matching TRBD2. In germline, CDR1 is SGHTA, CDR2 FQGNSA. The CDR3 has 15 amino acids. Trimming removed 0 bases from V and 4 bases from J; junction bases left unmatched: 2.

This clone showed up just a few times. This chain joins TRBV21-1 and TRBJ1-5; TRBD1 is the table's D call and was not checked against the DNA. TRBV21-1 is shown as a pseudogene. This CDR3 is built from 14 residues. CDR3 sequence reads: CASRGDIDNQPQHF. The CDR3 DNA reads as TGTGCCAGCAGAGGGGACATCGACAATCAGCCCCAGCATTTT.

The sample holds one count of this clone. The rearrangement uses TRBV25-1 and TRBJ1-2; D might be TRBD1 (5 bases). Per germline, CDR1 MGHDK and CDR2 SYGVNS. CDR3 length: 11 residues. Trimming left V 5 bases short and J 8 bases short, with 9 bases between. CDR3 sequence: CASSLGVGYTF. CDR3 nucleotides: TGTGCCAGCAGTTTAGGGGTGGGCTACACCTTC.

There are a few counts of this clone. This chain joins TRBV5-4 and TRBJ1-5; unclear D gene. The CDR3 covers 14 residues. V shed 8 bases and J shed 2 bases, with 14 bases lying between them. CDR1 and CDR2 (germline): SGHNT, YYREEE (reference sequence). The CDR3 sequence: CARGIGVCNQPQHF. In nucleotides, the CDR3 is TGTGCCAGGGGCATCGGGGTGTGCAATCAGCCCCAGCATTTT.

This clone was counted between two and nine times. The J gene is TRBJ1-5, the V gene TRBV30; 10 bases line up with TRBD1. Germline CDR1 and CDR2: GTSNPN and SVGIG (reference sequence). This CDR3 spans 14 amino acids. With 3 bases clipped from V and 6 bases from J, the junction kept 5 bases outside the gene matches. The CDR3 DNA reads TGTGCCTGGAGCGGGACAGGGGTTCGTCAGCCCCAGCATTTT. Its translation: CAWSGTGVRQPQHF.

The CDR3 DNA sequence: TGTGCCAGCAGCTTCGGGGTGAACAATGAGCAGTTCTTC. Translating gives CASSFGVNNEQFF. This chain connects TRBV11-2 to TRBJ2-1, with D possibly TRBD2 on 5 matching bases. Germline V gene lookup returns CDR1 SGHAT and CDR2 FQNNGV. The CDR3 extends over 13 amino acids. Deletions cut 3 bases from V and 5 bases from J, with 8 bases between.

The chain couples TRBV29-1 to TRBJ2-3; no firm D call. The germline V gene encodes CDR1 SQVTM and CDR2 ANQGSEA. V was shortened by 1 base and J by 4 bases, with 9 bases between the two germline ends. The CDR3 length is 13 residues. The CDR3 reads CSVEVSRADTQYF. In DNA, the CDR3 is TGCAGCGTTGAAGTCTCACGGGCAGATACGCAGTATTTT.

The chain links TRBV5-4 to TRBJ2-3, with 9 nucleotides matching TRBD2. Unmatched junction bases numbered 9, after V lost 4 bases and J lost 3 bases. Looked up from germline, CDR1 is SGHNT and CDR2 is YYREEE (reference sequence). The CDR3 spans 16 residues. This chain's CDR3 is CASSQPGTSMTDTQYF. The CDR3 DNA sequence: TGTGCCAGCAGCCAGCCCGGGACTAGCATGACAGATACGCAGTATTTT.

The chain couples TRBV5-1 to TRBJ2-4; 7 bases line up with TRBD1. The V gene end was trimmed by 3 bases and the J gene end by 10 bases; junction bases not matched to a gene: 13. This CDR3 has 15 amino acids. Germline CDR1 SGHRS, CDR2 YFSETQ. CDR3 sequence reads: CASSSVESRGNIQYF. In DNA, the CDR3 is TGCGCCAGCAGCTCCGTAGAATCCAGGGGGAATATTCAGTACTTC.

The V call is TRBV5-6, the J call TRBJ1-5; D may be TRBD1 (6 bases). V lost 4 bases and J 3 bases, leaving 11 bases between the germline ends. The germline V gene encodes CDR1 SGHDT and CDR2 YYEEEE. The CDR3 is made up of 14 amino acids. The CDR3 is CASSIRGFNQPQHF. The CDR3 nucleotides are TGTGCCAGCAGCATCAGGGGCTTCAATCAGCCCCAGCATTTT.

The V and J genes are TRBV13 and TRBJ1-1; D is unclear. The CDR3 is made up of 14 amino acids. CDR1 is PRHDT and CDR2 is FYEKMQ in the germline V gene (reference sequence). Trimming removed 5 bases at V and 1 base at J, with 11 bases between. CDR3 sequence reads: CASSQRTENTEAFF. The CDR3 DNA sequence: TGTGCCAGCAGCCAGCGCACGGAGAACACTGAAGCTTTCTTT.

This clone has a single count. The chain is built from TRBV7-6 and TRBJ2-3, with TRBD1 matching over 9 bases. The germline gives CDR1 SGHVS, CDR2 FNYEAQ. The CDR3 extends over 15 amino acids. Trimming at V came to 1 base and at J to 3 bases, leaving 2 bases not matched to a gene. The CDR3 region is CASSLVDRGTDTQYF. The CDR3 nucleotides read TGTGCCAGCAGCTTAGTGGACAGGGGAACAGATACGCAGTATTTT.

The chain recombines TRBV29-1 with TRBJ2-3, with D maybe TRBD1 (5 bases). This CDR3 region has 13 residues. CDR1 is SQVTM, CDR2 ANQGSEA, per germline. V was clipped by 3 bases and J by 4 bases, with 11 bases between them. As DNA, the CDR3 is TGCAGCGTTGATCGCTCAGGGCCAGATACGCAGTATTTT. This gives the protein CSVDRSGPDTQYF.

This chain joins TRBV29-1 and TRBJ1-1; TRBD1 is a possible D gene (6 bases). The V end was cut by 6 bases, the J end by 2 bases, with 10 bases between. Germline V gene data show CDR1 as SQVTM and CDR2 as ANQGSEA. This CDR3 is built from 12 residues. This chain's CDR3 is CSVGTLNTEAFF. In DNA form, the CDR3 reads TGCAGCGTAGGGACACTCAACACTGAAGCTTTCTTT. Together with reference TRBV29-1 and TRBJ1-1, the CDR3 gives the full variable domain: SAVISQKPSRDICQRGTSLTIQCQVDSQVTMMFWYRQQPGQSLTLIATANQGSEATYESGFVIDKFPISRPNLTFSTLTVSNMSPEDSSIYLCSVGTLNTEAFFGQGTRLTVV.